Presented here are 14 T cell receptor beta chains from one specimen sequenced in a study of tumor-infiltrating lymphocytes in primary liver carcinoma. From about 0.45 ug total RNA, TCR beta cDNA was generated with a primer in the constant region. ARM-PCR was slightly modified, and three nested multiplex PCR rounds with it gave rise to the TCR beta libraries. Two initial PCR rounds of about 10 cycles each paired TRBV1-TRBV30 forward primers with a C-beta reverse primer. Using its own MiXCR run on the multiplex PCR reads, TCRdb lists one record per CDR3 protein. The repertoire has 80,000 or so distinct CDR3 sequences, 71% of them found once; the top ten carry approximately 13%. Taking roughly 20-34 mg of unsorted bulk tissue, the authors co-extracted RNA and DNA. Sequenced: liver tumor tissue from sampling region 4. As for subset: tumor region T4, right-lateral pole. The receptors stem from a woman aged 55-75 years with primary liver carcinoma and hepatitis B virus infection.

CDR3 DNA: TGTGCCAGCAGCATGATCGGGACGGCCTACAATGAGCAGTTCTTC. Protein product: CASSMIGTAYNEQFF. This chain connects TRBV7-8 to TRBJ2-1, with D possibly called TRBD1 or TRBD2 (5 bases each). From germline, CDR1 is SGHVS and CDR2 FQNEAQ. V lost 5 bases and J lost 2, with 13 bases in between. The CDR3 has 15 residues. Full variable domain (remainder filled in from reference TRBV7-8 and TRBJ2-1): GAGVSQSPRYKVAKRGQDVALRCDPISGHVSLFWYQQALGQGPEFLTYFQNEAQLDKSGLPSDRFFAERPEGSVSTLKIQRTQQEDSAVYLCASSMIGTAYNEQFFGPGTRLTVL.

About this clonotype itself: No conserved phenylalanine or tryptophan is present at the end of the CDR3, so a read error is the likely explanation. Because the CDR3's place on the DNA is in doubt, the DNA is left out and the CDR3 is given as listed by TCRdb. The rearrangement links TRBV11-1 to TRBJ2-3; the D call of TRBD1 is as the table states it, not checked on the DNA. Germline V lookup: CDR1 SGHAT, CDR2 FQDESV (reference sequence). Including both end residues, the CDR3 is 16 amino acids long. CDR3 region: CASSNSPDSSTDTQFL.

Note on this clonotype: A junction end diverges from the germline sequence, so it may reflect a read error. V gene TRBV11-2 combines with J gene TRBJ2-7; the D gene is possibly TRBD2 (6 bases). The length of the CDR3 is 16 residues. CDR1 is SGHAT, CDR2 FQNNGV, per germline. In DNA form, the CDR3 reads TGTGTCAGCAGCTTAGCGTCGGGAGTAGGAGGCTACGAGCAGTACTTC. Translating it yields CVSSLASGVGGYEQYF.

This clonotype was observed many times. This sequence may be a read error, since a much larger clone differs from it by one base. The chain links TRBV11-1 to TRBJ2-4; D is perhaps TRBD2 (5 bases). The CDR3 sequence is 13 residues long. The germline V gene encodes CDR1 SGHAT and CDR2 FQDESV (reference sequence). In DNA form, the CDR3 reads TGTGCCAGCAGCTTAGCCTGGGGAGACATTCAGCACTTC. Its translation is CASSLAWGDIQHF.

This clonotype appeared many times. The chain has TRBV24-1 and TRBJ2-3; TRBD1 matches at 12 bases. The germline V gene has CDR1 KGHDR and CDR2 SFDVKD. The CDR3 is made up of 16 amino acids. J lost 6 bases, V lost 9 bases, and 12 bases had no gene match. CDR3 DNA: TGTGCCACCTCGCCCGGGACAGGGGGCTCCACGGATACGCAGTATTTT. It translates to CATSPGTGGSTDTQYF.

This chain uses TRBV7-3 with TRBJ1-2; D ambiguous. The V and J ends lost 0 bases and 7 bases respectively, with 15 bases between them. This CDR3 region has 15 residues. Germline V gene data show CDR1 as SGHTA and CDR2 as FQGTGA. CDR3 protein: CASSLTGGGPGGYTF. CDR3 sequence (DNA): TGTGCCAGCAGCTTAACGGGAGGAGGGCCGGGTGGCTACACCTTC.

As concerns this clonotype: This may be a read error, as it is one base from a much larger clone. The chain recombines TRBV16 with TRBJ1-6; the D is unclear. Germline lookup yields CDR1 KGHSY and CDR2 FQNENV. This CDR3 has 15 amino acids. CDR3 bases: TGTGCCAGCAACCAATCCCGGGCCGAGAATTCACCCCTCCACTTT. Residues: CASNQSRAENSPLHF.

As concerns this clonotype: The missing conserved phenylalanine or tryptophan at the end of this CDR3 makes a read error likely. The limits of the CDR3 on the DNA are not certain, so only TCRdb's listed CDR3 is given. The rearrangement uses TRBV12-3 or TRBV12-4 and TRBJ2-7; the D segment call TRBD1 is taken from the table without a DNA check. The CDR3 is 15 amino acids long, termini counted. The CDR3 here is CTSSLGQGDLYEEYL.

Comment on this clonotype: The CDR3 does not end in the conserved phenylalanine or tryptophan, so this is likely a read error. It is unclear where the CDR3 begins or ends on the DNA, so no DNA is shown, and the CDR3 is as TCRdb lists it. CDR3 region: CSIGLAGREFL. The chain couples TRBV29-1 to TRBJ2-1; no check of the table's D call, TRBD2, against the DNA was made. The CDR3 spans 11 amino acids, including both terminal residues. Germline assignment: CDR1 SQVTM and CDR2 ANQGSEA.

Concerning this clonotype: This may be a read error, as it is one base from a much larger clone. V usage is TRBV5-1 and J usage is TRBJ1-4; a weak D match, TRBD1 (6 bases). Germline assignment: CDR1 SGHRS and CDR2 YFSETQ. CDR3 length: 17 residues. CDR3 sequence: CVSSLGTLQGRNEKLFF. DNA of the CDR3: TGCGTCAGCAGCTTGGGAACATTACAGGGCCGGAATGAAAAACTGTTTTTT. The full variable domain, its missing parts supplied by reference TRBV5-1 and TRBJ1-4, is KAGVTQTPRYLIKTRGQQVTLSCSPISGHRSVSWYQQTPGQGLQFLFEYFSETQRNKGNFPGRFSGRQFSNSRSEMNVSTLELGDSALYLCVSSLGTLQGRNEKLFFGSGTQLSVL.

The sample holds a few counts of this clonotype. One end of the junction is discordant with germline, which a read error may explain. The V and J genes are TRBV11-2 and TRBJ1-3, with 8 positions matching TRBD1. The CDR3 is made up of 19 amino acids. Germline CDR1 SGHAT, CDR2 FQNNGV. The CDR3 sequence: CASSSRHDRGAYSGNSIYF. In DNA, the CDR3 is TGTGCCAGCAGCTCACGCCATGACAGGGGAGCGTACTCTGGAAACTCCATATATTTT.

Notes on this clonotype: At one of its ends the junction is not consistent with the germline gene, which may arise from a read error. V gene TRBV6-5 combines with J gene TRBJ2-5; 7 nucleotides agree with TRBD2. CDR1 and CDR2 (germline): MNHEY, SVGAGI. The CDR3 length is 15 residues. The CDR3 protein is CASSYSTGGGETQYF. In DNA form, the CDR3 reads TGTGCCAGCAGCTACTCAACGGGAGGAGGGGAGACCCAGTACTTC.

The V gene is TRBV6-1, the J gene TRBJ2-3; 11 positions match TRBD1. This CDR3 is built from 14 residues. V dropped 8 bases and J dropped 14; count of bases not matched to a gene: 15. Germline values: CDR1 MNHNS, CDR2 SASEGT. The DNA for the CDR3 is TGTGCCAGCCAGGGACAGGGGGAAGCAGATATGCTGTATTTT. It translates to CASQGQGEADMLYF.

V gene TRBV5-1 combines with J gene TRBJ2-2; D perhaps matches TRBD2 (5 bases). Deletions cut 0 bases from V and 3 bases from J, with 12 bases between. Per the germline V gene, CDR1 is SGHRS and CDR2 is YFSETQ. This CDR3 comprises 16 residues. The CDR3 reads CASSLGSGTHTGELFF. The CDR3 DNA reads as TGCGCCAGCAGCTTGGGGAGCGGAACCCACACCGGGGAGCTGTTTTTT.